Below, 27 T cell receptor beta chains from the same sample are listed, as sequenced in a study of blood T cells in healthy people across ages. Then a second PCR, running roughly 7 to 11 cycles, was carried out with a sample-barcoded 5' primer and a J-beta primer mix. MiXCR, applied by TCRdb to the 5' RACE reads, yields one record per CDR3 protein. The table lists 780,000 or so distinct CDR3 sequences, approximately 53% of them singletons. The sample comprised blood. The receptors here all came from a man in his forties or fifties in good health.

This clonotype has a handful of counts. This chain joins TRBV5-1 and TRBJ2-5; 8 bases line up with TRBD1. The V and J ends lost 0 bases and 2 bases, in that order; junction bases with no gene match: 6. The CDR3 consists of 16 residues. Germline loops: CDR1 SGHRS, CDR2 YFSETQ. The DNA for the CDR3 is TGCGCCAGCAGCTTGGAGGGGACAGGTGCTCAAGAGACCCAGTACTTC. Protein sequence: CASSLEGTGAQETQYF. Complete variable domain (other parts from reference TRBV5-1 and TRBJ2-5): KAGVTQTPRYLIKTRGQQVTLSCSPISGHRSVSWYQQTPGQGLQFLFEYFSETQRNKGNFPGRFSGRQFSNSRSEMNVSTLELGDSALYLCASSLEGTGAQETQYFGPGTRLLVL.

CDR3 loop: CASARGAQETQYF. The CDR3 region has the DNA TGTGCCAGCGCCCGGGGGGCTCAAGAGACCCAGTACTTC. The gene calls are TRBV9 and TRBJ2-5, with a weak D call TRBD2 (7 bases). Trimming shortened V by 7 bases and J by 2 bases, and 12 bases separated the two germline ends. Germline V lookup: CDR1 SGDLS, CDR2 YYNGEE. This CDR3 contains 13 residues.

This chain uses TRBV20-1 with TRBJ2-1; maybe TRBD1 (6 bases). The tail of the sequence fits TRBJ2-7 better, so the J call may be wrong. Germline V gene data show CDR1 as DFQATT and CDR2 as SNEGSKA (reference sequence). This CDR3 comprises 15 residues. In DNA, the CDR3 is TGCAGTGCTATTAAAGCGGCCCAGGGGTACAATGAGCAGTACTTC. Translated, it gives CSAIKAAQGYNEQYF.

V gene TRBV20-1 combines with J gene TRBJ1-2; D is perhaps TRBD1 (6 bases). The CDR3 runs 15 residues. The V and J ends lost 0 bases and 0 bases respectively, with 11 bases between them. From germline, CDR1 is DFQATT and CDR2 SNEGSKA (reference sequence). CDR3 nucleotide sequence: TGCAGTGCTAGAGACCAGGGGACGTCTAACTATGGCTACACCTTC. It translates to CSARDQGTSNYGYTF.

Only a few counts were recorded for this clonotype. This chain uses TRBV12-3 or TRBV12-4 with TRBJ2-1; 10 nucleotides align to TRBD2. CDR3 length equals 15 residues. The trim removed 3 bases at V and 5 bases at J, leaving 4 bases unmatched. The CDR3 loop is CASSFQLAGDNEQFF. The DNA of the CDR3 is TGTGCCAGCAGTTTTCAGCTAGCGGGAGACAATGAGCAGTTCTTC.

This clonotype was seen a few times. The chain is built from TRBV20-1 and TRBJ1-2; 9 bases agree with TRBD1. Trimming cost V 4 bases and J 4 bases; bases outside gene matches: 16. The CDR3 consists of 17 residues. The germline V gene has CDR1 DFQATT and CDR2 SNEGSKA (reference sequence). The CDR3 loop is CSATERPRDRAFYGYTF. DNA for the CDR3: TGCAGTGCTACAGAAAGGCCCCGGGACAGGGCTTTCTATGGCTACACCTTC.

The table lists this clonotype with a count of one. This sequence joins TRBV9 and TRBJ1-6; no clear D gene. Germline CDR1 and CDR2: SGDLS and YYNGEE. V lost 4 bases and J lost 10, with 18 bases in between. The CDR3 consists of 15 residues. CDR3 DNA sequence: TGTGCCAGCAGCCCGACGGTCCAGGTACGGTCACCCCTCCACTTT. It codes for CASSPTVQVRSPLHF.

V usage is TRBV6-2 or TRBV6-3 and J usage is TRBJ2-5; no reliable D call. V was shortened by 6 bases and J by 5 bases, with 16 bases between the two germline ends. CDR1 and CDR2 (germline): MNHEY, SVGEGT. CDR3 length: 14 amino acids. CDR3 sequence reads: CASSYPDVGETQYF. DNA of the CDR3: TGTGCCAGCAGCTACCCAGACGTTGGGGAGACCCAGTACTTC.

The table lists this clonotype with a count of one. This rearrangement joins TRBV6-6 to TRBJ1-5, with D possibly being TRBD1 (5 bases). V lost 5 bases and J lost 0, with 17 bases in between. Germline-derived CDR1 and CDR2 are MNHNY and SVGAGI (reference sequence). The CDR3 runs to 17 residues. The DNA of the CDR3 is TGTGCCAGCAGTCCTTACCTCGACAGCTATAGCAATCAGCCCCAGCATTTT. This gives the protein CASSPYLDSYSNQPQHF.

CDR3 sequence: CASSLFQGGEKLFF. The CDR3 DNA sequence: TGTGCCAGCAGTTTATTTCAGGGGGGTGAAAAACTGTTTTTT. The genes are TRBV28 and TRBJ1-4; 7 bases are shared with TRBD1. The germline gives CDR1 MDHEN, CDR2 SYDVKM. This CDR3 has 14 residues. Germline trimming cut 1 base from V and 7 bases from J; bases unmatched to any gene: 3.

The chain uses TRBV20-1 and TRBJ2-7; D possibly corresponds to TRBD1 (6 bases). This CDR3 has 12 residues. Germline-derived CDR1 and CDR2 are DFQATT and SNEGSKA (reference sequence). Trimming cost V 5 bases and J 2 bases, with 10 bases left between them. The CDR3 region is CSAPRDTYEQYF. The DNA of the CDR3 is TGCAGTGCTCCCCGGGACACCTACGAGCAGTACTTC.

The chain is built from TRBV18 and TRBJ1-4; a weak D match, TRBD1 (5 bases). The CDR3 consists of 15 residues. Germline lookup yields CDR1 KGHSH and CDR2 LQKENI. Trimming shortened V by 2 bases and J by 6 bases, and 13 bases separated the two germline ends. The CDR3 is CASSPKTRGDEKLFF. In nucleotides, the CDR3 is TGTGCCAGCTCACCAAAGACAAGAGGGGATGAAAAACTGTTTTTT.

This CDR3 is CSVPDEFGTQYF. The CDR3 bases are TGCAGCGTCCCCGACGAGTTCGGGACCCAGTACTTC. The chain employs TRBV29-1 and TRBJ2-5, with D uncertain. In germline, CDR1 is SQVTM, CDR2 ANQGSEA. The CDR3 runs 12 residues. Trimming pared 6 bases from V and 7 bases from J, leaving 15 bases between.

A few counts support this clonotype. The J gene is TRBJ2-3, the V gene TRBV5-1; TRBD2 agrees at 7 bases. Germline trimming cut 7 bases from V and 4 bases from J; bases unmatched to any gene: 9. Germline V gene lookup returns CDR1 SGHRS and CDR2 YFSETQ. CDR3 length: 14 amino acids. The CDR3 DNA reads TGCGCCAGCCAGGTCGGGGGGTCGCCAGATACGCAGTATTTT. Residues: CASQVGGSPDTQYF.

This clonotype showed up just a few times. This chain uses TRBV6-2 or TRBV6-3 with TRBJ2-5; 9 positions agree with TRBD2. CDR1 is MNHEY, CDR2 SVGEGT, per germline. The CDR3 length is 17 residues. Trimming removed 3 bases from V and 2 bases from J; junction bases left unmatched: 10. The CDR3 nucleotides read TGTGCCAGCAGTTATATCCCAGCGGGAGGATGGCAAGAGACCCAGTACTTC. Amino acid sequence: CASSYIPAGGWQETQYF.

This chain links TRBV7-2 with TRBJ1-1; D call uncertain. The length of the CDR3 is 13 residues. Germline V lookup: CDR1 SGHTA, CDR2 FQGNSA. V was shortened by 5 bases and J by 5 bases, with 12 bases between the two germline ends. DNA for the CDR3: TGTGCCAGCAGCCCCCCATTGGGGACTGAAGCTTTCTTT. Its translation: CASSPPLGTEAFF.

The chain links TRBV24-1 to TRBJ2-1; D possibly corresponds to TRBD1 (5 bases). V lost 0 bases and J lost 0, with 8 bases in between. CDR1 is KGHDR and CDR2 is SFDVKD in the germline V gene. This CDR3 has 16 residues. The CDR3 coding sequence is TGTGCCACCAGTGATTTGGGGGCCCGCTCCTACAATGAGCAGTTCTTC. It yields the protein CATSDLGARSYNEQFF.

V and J are TRBV20-1 and TRBJ2-1; 9 bases match TRBD2. The V and J ends lost 0 bases and 9 bases, in that order; junction bases with no gene match: 6. Germline V gene lookup returns CDR1 DFQATT and CDR2 SNEGSKA (reference sequence). This CDR3 region has 14 residues. As DNA, the CDR3 is TGCAGTGCTAGAGATGTGCGCGGGGGGGCTGAGCAGTTCTTC. Translating gives CSARDVRGGAEQFF.

The chain combines TRBV12-3 or TRBV12-4 with TRBJ1-2, with D possibly matching TRBD1 (6 bases). CDR3 length: 17 amino acids. Trimming left V 0 bases short and J 6 bases short, with 20 bases between. The CDR3 sequence: CASSLALQGDTGDGYTF. As DNA, the CDR3 is TGTGCCAGCAGTTTAGCGCTACAGGGAGATACGGGAGATGGCTACACCTTC.

The chain joins TRBV7-2 to TRBJ1-5, with 10 bases fitting TRBD1. V was pared by 5 bases and J by 4 bases, with 8 bases of the junction left unmatched. CDR3 length: 16 residues. Germline V gives CDR1 SGHTA, CDR2 FQGNSA. In nucleotides, the CDR3 is TGTGCCAGCAGCCCTCTAGGGGACAGGGGTAATCAGCCCCAGCATTTT. Protein: CASSPLGDRGNQPQHF. The whole variable domain, filled in from reference TRBV7-2 and TRBJ1-5, reads GAGVSQSPSNKVTEKGKDVELRCDPISGHTALYWYRQSLGQGLEFLIYFQGNSAPDKSGLPSDRFSAERTGGSVSTLTIQRTQQEDSAVYLCASSPLGDRGNQPQHFGDGTRLSIL.

The table lists this clonotype with a few counts. The chain links TRBV20-1 to TRBJ2-7; 7 bases are shared with TRBD2. Germline CDR1 DFQATT, CDR2 SNEGSKA (reference sequence). The CDR3 runs 13 residues. Trimming cost V 7 bases and J 4 bases; bases outside gene matches: 10. The CDR3 coding sequence is TGCAGTGTACGGGACTACCCACCGTACGAGCAGTACTTC. Translated, it gives CSVRDYPPYEQYF.

Worth noting for this clonotype: A much more abundant neighbour one base away suggests this may be a read error. This rearrangement joins TRBV27 to TRBJ1-2; 8 nucleotides align to TRBD1. Germline CDR1 and CDR2: MNHEY and SMNVEV (reference sequence). CDR3 length: 14 residues. V gave up 7 bases and J gave up 4 bases; unmatched junction bases: 8. The CDR3, as DNA: TGTGCCAGCAATTACGCGACAGGGGCCTATGGCTACACCTTC. Translated, it gives CASNYATGAYGYTF.

The chain has TRBV20-1 and TRBJ2-1, with TRBD2 matching over 14 bases. The CDR3 consists of 16 residues. Germline CDR1 and CDR2: DFQATT and SNEGSKA (reference sequence). V was clipped by 4 bases and J by 8 bases; unmatched bases: 10. The CDR3 coding sequence is TGCAGTGCTACTCGGGGGACTAGCGGGAGTATCGATGAGCAGTTCTTC. It specifies CSATRGTSGSIDEQFF.

The CDR3 DNA is TGCAGTGCTAGATGGCAGAAGTATGGCTACACCTTC. It encodes CSARWQKYGYTF. This chain connects TRBV20-1 to TRBJ1-2; D gene unclear. The germline V gene encodes CDR1 DFQATT and CDR2 SNEGSKA (reference sequence). Trimming stripped 2 bases from V and 5 bases from J, with 9 bases between. The length of the CDR3 is 12 residues.

This rearrangement joins TRBV7-6 to TRBJ2-3; TRBD1 aligns across 8 bases. V lost 5 bases, J lost 4 bases, and 14 bases stayed unmatched. Germline V lookup: CDR1 SGHVS, CDR2 FNYEAQ. The CDR3 length is 17 residues. This CDR3 reads CASSLTYRDRSADTQYF. The CDR3 region has the DNA TGTGCCAGCAGCCTCACCTATAGGGACAGGTCCGCAGATACGCAGTATTTT.

Only a few counts were recorded for this clonotype. The chain links TRBV7-3 to TRBJ2-1, with 9 bases aligning to TRBD1. The CDR3 is made up of 15 amino acids. With V trimmed by 1 base and J by 12 bases, 10 bases remained unmatched. In germline, CDR1 is SGHTA, CDR2 FQGTGA. The CDR3 sequence is CASSLSSDRGVMQFF. CDR3 in DNA: TGTGCCAGCAGCTTAAGTTCTGACAGGGGGGTTATGCAGTTCTTC.

As for this clonotype: At one end, the junction sequence differs from germline, possibly due to a read error. The chain uses TRBV5-1 and TRBJ2-1; 9 bases align to TRBD1. In germline, CDR1 is SGHRS, CDR2 YFSETQ. This CDR3 is 16 amino acids long. The CDR3 loop is CAINRPPGTGFYEQHF. CDR3 in DNA: TGCGCCATCAACCGCCCCCCCGGGACAGGGTTCTACGAGCAGCACTTC.